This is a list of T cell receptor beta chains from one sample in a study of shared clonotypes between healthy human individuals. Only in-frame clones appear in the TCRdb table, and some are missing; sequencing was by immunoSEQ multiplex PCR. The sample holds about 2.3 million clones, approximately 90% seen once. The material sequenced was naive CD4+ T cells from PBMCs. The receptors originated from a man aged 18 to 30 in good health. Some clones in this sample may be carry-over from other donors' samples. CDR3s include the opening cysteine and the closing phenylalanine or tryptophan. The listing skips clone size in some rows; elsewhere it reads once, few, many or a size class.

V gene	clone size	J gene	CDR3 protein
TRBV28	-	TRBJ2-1	CASSFRSGSRNEQFF
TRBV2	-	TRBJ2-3	CASKIQGAVSAQYF
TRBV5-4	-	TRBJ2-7	CASSQPTGANNEQYF
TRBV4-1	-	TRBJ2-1	CASSQSLALTYNEQFF
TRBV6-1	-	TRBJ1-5	CASSEAGGQPQHF
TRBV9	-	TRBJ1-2	CASSKRGQRGYTF
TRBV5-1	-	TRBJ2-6	CASSLGLDSGANVLTF
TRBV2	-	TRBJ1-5	CASSVRGSNQPQHF
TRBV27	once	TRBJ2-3	CASSPHSSLAPSTDTQYF
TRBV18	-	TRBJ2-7	CASSPLVPTGAPYEQYF
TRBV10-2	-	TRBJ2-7	CAISEQRDIGEQYF
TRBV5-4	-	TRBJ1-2	CASSGRTGASYGYTF
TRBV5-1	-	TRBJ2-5	CASSRGLAGGETQYF
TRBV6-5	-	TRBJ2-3	CASSIGGQDTDTQYF
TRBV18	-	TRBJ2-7	CASSPRQGWSYEQYF
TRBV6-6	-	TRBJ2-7	CASNQDAALNEQYF
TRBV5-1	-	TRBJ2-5	CASSLGRQETQYF
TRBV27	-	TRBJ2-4	CASSPYGGRGIQYF
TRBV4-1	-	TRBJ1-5	CASSQGGTGWNQPQHF
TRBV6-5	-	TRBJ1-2	CASSYTSDSLYGYTF
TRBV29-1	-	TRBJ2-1	CSVVMSSGSSYNEQFF
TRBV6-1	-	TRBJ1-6	CASSGLGGYGSPLHF
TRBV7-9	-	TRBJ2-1	CASSLAVRSNEQFF